These 9 T cell receptor beta chains were all obtained from the same sample, sequenced in a study of a mutant IDH1 vaccine in newly diagnosed glioma. Time point described: baseline, week 1 (first vaccination visit). The sample's treatment: pre-vaccination baseline after standard-of-care therapy. Repertoires were generated with immunoSEQ multiplex PCR, while TCRdb's copy carries only in-frame clones and drops some. Of tens of thousands of clones detected, 65% to 90% appear once; the ten largest clones hold roughly 2.8%. Sequencing used PBMCs, obtained from a glioma patient treated with radiotherapy, temozolomide or both. Receptor source: a man aged 25-40 years with glioma.

This clone was observed a single time. The chain couples TRBV18 to TRBJ1-2; D unresolved. The CDR3 covers 16 residues. Germline V gene sequence: CDR1 KGHSH, CDR2 LQKENI. Trimming removed 6 bases at V and 6 bases at J, with 23 bases between. CDR3: CASSPNSGAGANGYTF. The CDR3 DNA sequence: TGTGCCAGCTCCCCTAACTCGGGCGCGGGAGCGAATGGCTACACCTTC. Combining the CDR3 with reference TRBV18 and TRBJ1-2 gives the whole variable domain NAGVMQNPRHLVRRRGQEARLRCSPMKGHSHVYWYRQLPEEGLKFMVYLQKENIIDESGMPKERFSAEFPKEGPSILRIQQVVRGDSAAYFCASSPNSGAGANGYTFGSGTRLTVV.

V usage is TRBV5-1 and J usage is TRBJ2-5; D gene uncertain. V was pared by 2 bases and J by 0 bases, with 8 bases between. This CDR3 has 14 residues. CDR1 and CDR2 from the germline V gene are SGHRS and YFSETQ. The CDR3 region has the DNA TGCGCCAGCAGCTTTCAACAAGACCAAGAGACCCAGTACTTC. It codes for CASSFQQDQETQYF.

The chain carries TRBV29-1 and TRBJ1-2, with no clear D. CDR1 is SQVTM and CDR2 is ANQGSEA in the germline V gene. V lost 3 bases and J 0 bases, leaving 11 bases between the germline ends. The CDR3 totals 14 residues. DNA for the CDR3: TGCAGCGTTGACACAGCGTCAACTAACTATGGCTACACCTTC. This gives the protein CSVDTASTNYGYTF.

This chain links TRBV10-3 with TRBJ1-1; maybe TRBD1 (6 bases). Between the trimmed V and J ends, which lost 4 bases and 1 base, there was a span of 7 bases. The CDR3 runs to 13 residues. CDR1 and CDR2 (germline): ENHRY, SYGVKD. The CDR3 reads CAISAGANTEAFF. The CDR3 region has the DNA TGTGCCATCAGTGCAGGGGCGAACACTGAAGCTTTCTTT.

The chain links TRBV6-1 to TRBJ1-4; D is unresolved. Trimming took 5 bases from V and 7 from J, leaving 5 bases between them. This CDR3 comprises 11 residues. Germline CDR1 reads MNHNS; CDR2 reads SASEGT. CDR3 sequence: CASSRLEKLFF. Written as DNA, the CDR3 is TGTGCCAGCAGTAGACTTGAAAAACTGTTTTTT.

This clone was detected only once. The V and J genes are TRBV19 and TRBJ2-7; D is possibly TRBD2 (8 bases). Germline CDR1 reads LNHDA; CDR2 reads SQIVND (reference sequence). The V end was cut by 5 bases, the J end by 7 bases, with 24 bases between. This CDR3 contains 16 residues. In DNA, the CDR3 is TGTGCCAGTAGTCCGGGAGGGGGACAGCACTCCTGGGAGCAGTACTTC. Amino acids: CASSPGGGQHSWEQYF.

The chain has TRBV5-1 and TRBJ2-1; unclear D gene. Trimming left V 4 bases short and J 6 bases short, with 17 bases between. The V gene's germline CDR1 is SGHRS and CDR2 YFSETQ. This CDR3 has 15 amino acids. This CDR3 reads CASSPIRAPFNEQFF. Written as DNA, the CDR3 is TGCGCCAGCAGCCCGATCCGGGCCCCGTTCAATGAGCAGTTCTTC.

The chain links TRBV14 to TRBJ1-3; D ambiguous. Germline loops: CDR1 SGHDN, CDR2 FVKESK. The CDR3 is 11 amino acids. Trimming shortened V by 3 bases and J by 8 bases, and 5 bases separated the two germline ends. This CDR3 reads CASSQLHTIYF. DNA for the CDR3: TGTGCCAGCAGCCAGCTACACACCATATATTTT.

The V call is TRBV20-1, the J call TRBJ1-4; no reliable D call. Germline CDR1 is DFQATT and CDR2 is SNEGSKA (reference sequence). The CDR3 is 11 amino acids. V was shortened by 2 bases and J by 8 bases, with 6 bases between the two germline ends. CDR3 residues: CSARLSEKLFF. The DNA for the CDR3 is TGCAGTGCTAGACTTTCAGAAAAACTGTTTTTT.